Below are 26 T cell receptor beta chains sequenced from a single sample in a study of cytomegalovirus exposure and HLA in healthy donors. Primers included in the PCR were 60 Vbeta and 13 Jbeta primers. The repertoire was sequenced with immunoSEQ multiplex PCR; TCRdb's copy has only in-frame clones and lacks some. This table holds 75,000 to 95,000 clones, around three fifths found once. Sequenced input: PBMCs. All receptors derive from a woman between 50 and 59 years old in good health and CMV-seropositive.

The chain carries TRBV5-1 and TRBJ2-7, with 10 bases aligning to TRBD1. The CDR3 runs to 16 residues. CDR1 and CDR2 from the germline V gene are SGHRS and YFSETQ. With 3 bases clipped from V and 5 bases from J, the junction kept 11 bases outside the gene matches. This CDR3 is CASSSPGTGVFDEQYF. In DNA form, the CDR3 reads TGCGCCAGCAGCTCCCCCGGGACAGGGGTTTTCGACGAGCAGTACTTC.

The chain has TRBV10-1 and TRBJ2-7, with 8 bases lining up with TRBD1. The CDR3 extends over 14 amino acids. The V and J ends lost 3 bases and 7 bases, in that order; junction bases with no gene match: 8. Germline loops: CDR1 WNHNN, CDR2 SYGVQD (reference sequence). CDR3 protein: CASSESRGQEEQYF. Written as DNA, the CDR3 is TGCGCCAGCAGTGAATCTAGGGGACAGGAGGAGCAGTACTTC.

This clone appeared a few times. J is TRBJ2-3 and V is TRBV11-3, with 10 bases lining up with TRBD2. The CDR3 covers 15 residues. Germline V lookup: CDR1 SGHNT, CDR2 YENEEA. With V trimmed by 3 bases and J by 6 bases, 6 bases remained unmatched. CDR3: CASSFSGGKMDTQYF. In DNA, the CDR3 is TGTGCCAGCAGCTTTAGCGGGGGGAAAATGGATACGCAGTATTTT.

The chain is built from TRBV7-6 and TRBJ2-5; 10 bases agree with TRBD2. CDR3 length: 19 residues. The germline V gene has CDR1 SGHVS and CDR2 FNYEAQ. V dropped 3 bases and J dropped 2; count of bases not matched to a gene: 15. CDR3 residues: CASSFPQSGGAFGQETQYF. The CDR3 DNA reads TGTGCCAGCAGCTTTCCCCAGAGCGGGGGGGCTTTCGGGCAAGAGACCCAGTACTTC.

The chain carries TRBV2 and TRBJ1-1; TRBD1 matches at 8 bases. From germline, CDR1 is SNHLY and CDR2 FYNNEI. V trimming: 6 bases; J trimming: 1 base; junction bases outside the gene matches: 1. This CDR3 is built from 13 residues. CDR3 coding DNA: TGTGCCAGCAGCGGACAGGGGAACACTGAAGCTTTCTTT. Translated, it gives CASSGQGNTEAFF.

The chain combines TRBV13 with TRBJ1-2; 7 nucleotides align to TRBD1. Looked up from germline, CDR1 is PRHDT and CDR2 is FYEKMQ (reference sequence). V was clipped by 2 bases and J by 5 bases; unmatched bases: 8. CDR3 length: 15 residues. The CDR3 sequence is CASSLSQGMGYGYTF. The CDR3 nucleotides are TGTGCCAGCAGCTTATCACAGGGGATGGGTTATGGCTACACCTTC.

The CDR3 loop reads CASSQGLAGNNEQFF. The CDR3 bases are TGTGCCAGCAGCCAAGGACTAGCGGGAAACAATGAGCAGTTCTTC. The rearrangement joins TRBV14 to TRBJ2-1, with TRBD2 matching over 11 bases. The CDR3 runs to 15 residues. The germline V gene encodes CDR1 SGHDN and CDR2 FVKESK. With 1 base clipped from V and 5 bases from J, the junction kept 1 base outside the gene matches.

The rearrangement uses TRBV6-5 and TRBJ2-1; 10 bases are a match to TRBD1. Unmatched junction bases numbered 5, after V lost 6 bases and J lost 3 bases. Germline CDR1 reads MNHEY; CDR2 reads SVGAGI. The CDR3 totals 15 residues. For the CDR3, the DNA is TGTGCCAGCAGACACCGGGACAGGGGCTACAATGAGCAGTTCTTC. Amino acids: CASRHRDRGYNEQFF.

This clone was found a few times. V is TRBV27 and J is TRBJ1-6; TRBD1 is a possible D gene (5 bases). Germline V gene sequence: CDR1 MNHEY, CDR2 SMNVEV (reference sequence). CDR3 size: 14 residues. The V end was cut by 0 bases, the J end by 8 bases, with 8 bases between. In DNA form, the CDR3 reads TGTGCCAGCAGTTTATCCCAGGGTTATTCACCCCTCCACTTT. This gives the protein CASSLSQGYSPLHF.

The chain links TRBV2 to TRBJ1-1; no firm D call. CDR1 is SNHLY, CDR2 FYNNEI, per germline. V was shortened by 7 bases and J by 3 bases, with 15 bases between the two germline ends. CDR3 length equals 14 residues. CDR3 sequence (DNA): TGTGCCAGCAACCCGACAAGCTGGGACACTGAAGCTTTCTTT. Translated, it gives CASNPTSWDTEAFF.

This clone was counted a single time. The same CDR3 arises from other DNA sequences in this sample as well. The chain uses TRBV5-1 and TRBJ1-1, with 8 nucleotides matching TRBD1. This CDR3 comprises 15 residues. After removal of 0 bases from V and 0 bases from J, the junction contained 1 base not matched to a gene. Germline loops: CDR1 SGHRS, CDR2 YFSETQ. The CDR3, as DNA: TGCGCCAGCAGCTTGGGACAGGGGATGAACACTGAAGCTTTCTTT. Encoded protein: CASSLGQGMNTEAFF.

The sample holds a few counts of this clone. The V gene is TRBV28, the J gene TRBJ1-6; 8 nucleotides line up with TRBD1. Germline CDR1 and CDR2: MDHEN and SYDVKM. The ends lost 5 bases at V and 8 bases at J; junction bases unmatched: 8. This CDR3 is 15 amino acids long. CDR3 DNA sequence: TGTGCCAGCAGTCTCAGGGGGCGAATGTATTCACCCCTCCACTTT. As protein: CASSLRGRMYSPLHF.

This clone showed up just a few times. The chain links TRBV9 to TRBJ2-3; 11 positions agree with TRBD2. V dropped 3 bases and J dropped 3; count of bases not matched to a gene: 21. The CDR3 consists of 21 residues. CDR1 is SGDLS, CDR2 YYNGEE, per germline. The CDR3 here is CASSGVEPALNSGGATDTQYF. DNA of the CDR3: TGTGCCAGCAGCGGAGTCGAGCCCGCCTTGAATAGCGGGGGGGCGACAGATACGCAGTATTTT. Together with reference TRBV9 and TRBJ2-3, the CDR3 gives the full variable domain: DSGVTQTPKHLITATGQRVTLRCSPRSGDLSVYWYQQSLDQGLQFLIQYYNGEERAKGNILERFSAQQFPDLHSELNLSSLELGDSALYFCASSGVEPALNSGGATDTQYFGPGTRLTVL.

J is TRBJ1-6 and V is TRBV7-2; D call uncertain. Germline V CDR1 and CDR2: SGHTA, FQGNSA. There are 17 residues in the CDR3. Trimming pared 3 bases from V and 7 bases from J, leaving 19 bases between. The CDR3 spells CASSFAPTNPLNSPLHF. CDR3 coding DNA: TGTGCCAGCAGCTTTGCACCAACTAATCCCCTAAATTCACCCCTCCACTTT.

This chain joins TRBV19 and TRBJ2-4; TRBD1 is a possible D gene (6 bases). The germline V and J ends were trimmed by 7 bases and 7 bases, with 23 bases remaining between them. The CDR3 totals 16 residues. Germline CDR1 reads LNHDA; CDR2 reads SQIVND (reference sequence). CDR3 sequence reads: CASTPMGAVGRNIQYF. In DNA form, the CDR3 reads TGTGCCAGTACTCCAATGGGGGCGGTGGGTAGGAACATTCAGTACTTC.

This clone appeared a few times. The V and J genes are TRBV4-3 and TRBJ2-1, with D perhaps matching TRBD2 (6 bases). The CDR3 has 13 amino acids. Trimming cost V 0 bases and J 6 bases, with 6 bases left between them. CDR1 is LGHNA and CDR2 is YSLEER in the germline V gene. The CDR3 reads CASSQEGGNEQFF. For the CDR3, the DNA is TGCGCCAGCAGCCAAGAGGGGGGCAATGAGCAGTTCTTC.

This clone was detected only a few times. V and J are TRBV7-9 and TRBJ2-2; D is possibly TRBD2 (6 bases). V shed 5 bases and J shed 8 bases, with 21 bases lying between them. CDR1 SEHNR and CDR2 FQNEAQ come from the germline V gene (reference sequence). This CDR3 is 16 amino acids long. The CDR3 protein is CASSPYTGRGPGELFF. The CDR3, as DNA: TGTGCCAGCAGCCCTTATACGGGGCGGGGTCCAGGGGAGCTGTTTTTT.

The genes are TRBV28 and TRBJ1-2, with TRBD1 as a possible D gene (6 bases). The V gene lost 6 bases and the J gene lost 4 bases, with 9 bases spanning the gap. There are 12 residues in the CDR3. Germline V gene data show CDR1 as MDHEN and CDR2 as SYDVKM. The CDR3 here is CASSRGSYGYTF. CDR3 bases: TGTGCCAGCAGCAGGGGCAGCTATGGCTACACCTTC.

The chain couples TRBV19 to TRBJ1-5; D ambiguous. This CDR3 has 17 residues. V was trimmed by 2 bases and J by 2 bases, leaving 16 bases between them. CDR1 is LNHDA and CDR2 is SQIVND in the germline V gene (reference sequence). The DNA of the CDR3 is TGTGCCAGTAGTATACACGATGGTGGCAGTCGCAATCAGCCCCAGCATTTT. The encoded protein is CASSIHDGGSRNQPQHF.

V gene TRBV20-1 combines with J gene TRBJ1-2, with D hard to call. From germline, CDR1 is DFQATT and CDR2 SNEGSKA (reference sequence). V was pared by 5 bases and J by 8 bases, with 9 bases between. The CDR3 has 10 amino acids. This chain's CDR3 is CSAWAEGYTF. CDR3 DNA: TGCAGTGCTTGGGCTGAGGGCTACACCTTC.

The chain recombines TRBV4-1 with TRBJ1-2, with 7 bases fitting TRBD1. The V gene end was trimmed by 1 base and the J gene end by 8 bases; junction bases not matched to a gene: 10. The V gene's germline CDR1 is MGHRA and CDR2 YSYEKL. This CDR3 is 15 amino acids long. The CDR3 nucleotides read TGCGCCAGCAGCCAAGGTTCCGAGGGGGCAGGGGGCTACACCTTC. Translated, it gives CASSQGSEGAGGYTF.

This clone was picked up many times. The CDR3 loop reads CASGRGDHEQYF. CDR3 bases: TGCGCCAGCGGGCGGGGGGACCACGAGCAGTACTTC. The chain couples TRBV4-1 to TRBJ2-7; 8 nucleotides match TRBD2. Germline-derived CDR1 and CDR2 are MGHRA and YSYEKL. The CDR3 loop spans 12 amino acids. The trim removed 8 bases at V and 5 bases at J, leaving 5 bases unmatched.

This sequence joins TRBV28 and TRBJ2-3; TRBD2 matches 13 bases. After removal of 4 bases from V and 1 base from J, the junction contained 5 bases not matched to a gene. The CDR3 contains 17 residues. Germline values: CDR1 MDHEN, CDR2 SYDVKM. The DNA for the CDR3 is TGTGCCAGCAGTTACCCCGGGACTAGCGGGGGCACAGATACGCAGTATTTT. It specifies CASSYPGTSGGTDTQYF.

Concerning this clone: Other DNA variants within this sample encode the same CDR3. The chain has TRBV19 and TRBJ1-6; 10 positions agree with TRBD1. The CDR3 runs 17 residues. Germline trimming cut 8 bases from V and 5 bases from J; bases unmatched to any gene: 12. Germline V gene data show CDR1 as LNHDA and CDR2 as SQIVND (reference sequence). The CDR3 protein is CASSRDRGPVDNSPLHF. Here the CDR3 DNA reads TGTGCCAGTTCCCGGGACAGGGGACCAGTAGATAATTCACCCCTCCACTTT.

The chain employs TRBV19 and TRBJ1-1, with TRBD1 matching over 8 bases. J lost 6 bases, V lost 4 bases, and 7 bases had no gene match. The CDR3 has 14 residues. Germline lookup yields CDR1 LNHDA and CDR2 SQIVND (reference sequence). CDR3 in amino acids: CASSSGQGVPEAFF. As DNA, the CDR3 is TGTGCCAGTAGTAGCGGACAGGGAGTGCCTGAAGCTTTCTTT. Complete variable domain (other parts from reference TRBV19 and TRBJ1-1): DGGITQSPKYLFRKEGQNVTLSCEQNLNHDAMYWYRQDPGQGLRLIYYSQIVNDFQKGDIAEGYSVSREKKESFPLTVTSAQKNPTAFYLCASSSGQGVPEAFFGQGTRLTVV.

The chain carries TRBV7-2 and TRBJ2-7; 10 nucleotides match TRBD1. The germline gives CDR1 SGHTA, CDR2 FQGNSA. The CDR3 is made up of 15 amino acids. V gave up 3 bases and J gave up 2 bases; unmatched junction bases: 4. The CDR3 reads CASSFGQGDTYEQYF. The CDR3 nucleotides are TGTGCCAGCAGCTTCGGACAGGGGGATACCTACGAGCAGTACTTC.